This T cell receptor beta chain is from a study of blood T cells in healthy people across ages. The sample holds many counts of this clonotype. Then a second PCR, running about 6 to 12 cycles, was carried out with a sample-barcoded 5' primer and a J-beta primer mix. From the 5' RACE reads, TCRdb called clonotypes with MiXCR, one entry per CDR3 protein. The sample consists of 550,000 to 750,000 distinct CDR3 sequences, roughly 20% of them appearing once. Trimming removed 3 bases at V and 5 bases at J, with 14 bases between. The CDR3 loop spans 15 amino acids. CDR1 is MGHRA, CDR2 YSYEKL, per germline. The sample was blood. The V gene is TRBV4-1, the J gene TRBJ2-1; TRBD2 might be the D (6 bases). The sequence came from a man aged 65-85 years in good health. The CDR3: CASSQAGLYNNEQFF. The CDR3 DNA is TGCGCCAGCAGCCAGGCGGGACTTTACAACAATGAGCAGTTCTTC.